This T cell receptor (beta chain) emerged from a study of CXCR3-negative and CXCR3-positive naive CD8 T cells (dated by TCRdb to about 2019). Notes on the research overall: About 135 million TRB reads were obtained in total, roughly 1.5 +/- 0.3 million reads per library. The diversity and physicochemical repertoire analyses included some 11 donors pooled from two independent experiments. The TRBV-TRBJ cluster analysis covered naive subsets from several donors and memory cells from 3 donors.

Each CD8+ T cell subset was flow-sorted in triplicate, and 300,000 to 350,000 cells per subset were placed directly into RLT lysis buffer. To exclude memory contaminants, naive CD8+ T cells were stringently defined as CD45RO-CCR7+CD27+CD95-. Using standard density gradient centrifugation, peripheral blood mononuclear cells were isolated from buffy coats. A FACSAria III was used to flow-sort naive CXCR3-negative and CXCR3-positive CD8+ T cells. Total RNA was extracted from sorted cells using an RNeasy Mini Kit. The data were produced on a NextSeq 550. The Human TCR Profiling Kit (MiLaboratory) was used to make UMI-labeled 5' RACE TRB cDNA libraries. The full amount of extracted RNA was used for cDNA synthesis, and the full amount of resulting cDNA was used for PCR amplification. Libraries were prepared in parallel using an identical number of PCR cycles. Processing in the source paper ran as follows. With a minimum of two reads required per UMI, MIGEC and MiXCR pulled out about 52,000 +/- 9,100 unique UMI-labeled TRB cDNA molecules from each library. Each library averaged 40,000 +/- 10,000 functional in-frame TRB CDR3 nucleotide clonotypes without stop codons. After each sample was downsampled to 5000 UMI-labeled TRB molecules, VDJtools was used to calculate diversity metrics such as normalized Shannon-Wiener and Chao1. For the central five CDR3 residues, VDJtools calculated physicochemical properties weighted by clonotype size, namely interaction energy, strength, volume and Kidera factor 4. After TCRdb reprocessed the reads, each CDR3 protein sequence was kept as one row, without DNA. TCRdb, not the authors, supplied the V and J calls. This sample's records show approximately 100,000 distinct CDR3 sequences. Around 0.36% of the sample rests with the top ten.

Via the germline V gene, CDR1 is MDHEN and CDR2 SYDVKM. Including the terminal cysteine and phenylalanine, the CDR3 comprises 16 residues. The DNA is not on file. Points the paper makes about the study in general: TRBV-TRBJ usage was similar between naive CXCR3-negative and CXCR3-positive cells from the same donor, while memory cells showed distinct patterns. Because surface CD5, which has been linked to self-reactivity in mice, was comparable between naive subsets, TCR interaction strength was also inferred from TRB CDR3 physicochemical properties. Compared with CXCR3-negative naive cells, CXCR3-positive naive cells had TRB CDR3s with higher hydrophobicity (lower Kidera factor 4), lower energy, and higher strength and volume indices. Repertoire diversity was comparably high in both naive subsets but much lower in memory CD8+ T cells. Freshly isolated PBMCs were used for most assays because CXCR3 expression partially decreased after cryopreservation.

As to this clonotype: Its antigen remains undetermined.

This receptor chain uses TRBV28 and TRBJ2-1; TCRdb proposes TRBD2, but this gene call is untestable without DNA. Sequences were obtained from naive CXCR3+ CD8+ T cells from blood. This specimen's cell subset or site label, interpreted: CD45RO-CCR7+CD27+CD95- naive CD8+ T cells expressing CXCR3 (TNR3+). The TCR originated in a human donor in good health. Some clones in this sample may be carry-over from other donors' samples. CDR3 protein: CASSALAGGPGNEQFF. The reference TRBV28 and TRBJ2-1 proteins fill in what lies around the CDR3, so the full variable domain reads DVKVTQSSRYLVKRTGEKVFLECVQDMDHENMFWYRQDPGLGLRLIYFSYDVKMKEKGDIPEGYSVSREKKERFSLILESASTNQTSMYLCASSALAGGPGNEQFFGPGTRLTVL.